The 31 T cell receptor beta chains listed next were all sequenced from one sample in a study of T cell repertoires in cytomegalovirus infection. Each CDR3 protein is one row after TCRdb ran MiXCR on the reads. The sample has approximately 170,000 distinct CDR3 sequences; approximately 15% are singletons. Sequenced input: PBMCs. The receptor set was obtained from a human donor in good health (CMV status not recorded). Some clones in this sample may be carry-over from other donors' samples.

This clonotype was recorded many times. This chain connects TRBV7-9 to TRBJ2-7, with D possibly being TRBD2 (5 bases). Germline V gene data show CDR1 as SEHNR and CDR2 as FQNEAQ (reference sequence). This CDR3 has 14 residues. Trimming cost V 5 bases and J 2 bases, with 13 bases left between them. CDR3 in amino acids: CASSPGRGTYEQYF. CDR3 nucleotide sequence: TGTGCCAGCAGCCCTGGTCGGGGAACCTACGAGCAGTACTTC.

This clonotype was seen ten or more times. The J gene is TRBJ1-3, the V gene TRBV7-2; D perhaps matches TRBD1 (5 bases). Germline lookup yields CDR1 SGHTA and CDR2 FQGNSA. This CDR3 has 15 amino acids. V lost 5 bases, J lost 0 bases, and 11 bases lay in between. The CDR3 sequence is CASSPAGNSGNTIYF. For the CDR3, the DNA is TGTGCCAGCAGCCCGGCAGGGAACTCTGGAAACACCATATATTTT.

This clonotype was observed a handful of times. The chain combines TRBV27 with TRBJ2-4, with 12 positions matching TRBD1. This CDR3 is 20 amino acids long. V lost 0 bases, J lost 1 base, and 10 bases stayed unmatched. Per germline, CDR1 MNHEY and CDR2 SMNVEV (reference sequence). DNA for the CDR3: TGTGCCAGCAGTTTATCCCGGGACAGGGGGCTGGAGGCCGCCAAAAACATTCAGTACTTC. This codes for CASSLSRDRGLEAAKNIQYF.

There are many counts of this clonotype. CDR3 region: CASSPGDGGANYGYTF. In nucleotides, the CDR3 is TGTGCCAGCAGCCCGGGGGATGGGGGAGCGAACTATGGCTACACCTTC. This chain uses TRBV7-3 with TRBJ1-2; tentative D call: TRBD1 (5 bases). CDR1 is SGHTA, CDR2 FQGTGA, per germline. The germline V and J ends were trimmed by 5 bases and 2 bases, with 18 bases remaining between them. The CDR3 consists of 16 residues.

This clonotype has at least ten counts. The chain recombines TRBV7-6 with TRBJ1-4; D is possibly TRBD1 (6 bases). CDR3 length: 17 residues. The germline gives CDR1 SGHVS, CDR2 FNYEAQ. The germline V and J ends were trimmed by 0 bases and 1 base, with 12 bases remaining between them. The CDR3 region is CASSLAGHLGTNEKLFF. The CDR3 DNA is TGTGCCAGCAGCTTAGCGGGACACCTAGGAACTAATGAAAAACTGTTTTTT. Looking up the rest from reference TRBV7-6 and TRBJ1-4 gives the full variable domain: GAGVSQSPRYKVTKRGQDVALRCDPISGHVSLYWYRQALGQGPEFLTYFNYEAQQDKSGLPNDRFSAERPEGSISTLTIQRTEQRDSAMYRCASSLAGHLGTNEKLFFGSGTQLSVL.

The table lists this clonotype with many counts. This rearrangement joins TRBV25-1 to TRBJ1-1; perhaps TRBD1 as D (5 bases). V dropped 8 bases and J dropped 4 bases, with 11 bases sitting between them. CDR3 length: 12 residues. Germline assignment: CDR1 MGHDK and CDR2 SYGVNS. The CDR3 sequence is CASGWGRTEAFF. The CDR3 region has the DNA TGTGCCAGCGGATGGGGACGCACTGAAGCTTTCTTT.

This clonotype came up many times. The gene calls are TRBV6-1 and TRBJ2-5, with D possibly being TRBD1 (6 bases). The CDR3 sequence is 13 residues long. Germline V gene sequence: CDR1 MNHNS, CDR2 SASEGT. V lost 8 bases and J 5 bases, leaving 15 bases between the germline ends. As DNA, the CDR3 is TGTGCCAGCCAACAGGGTACCGGGGAGACCCAGTACTTC. Translating it yields CASQQGTGETQYF.

The rearrangement joins TRBV20-1 to TRBJ2-3; 11 bases map to TRBD2. Germline V gives CDR1 DFQATT, CDR2 SNEGSKA (reference sequence). Trimming took 2 bases from V and 4 from J; bases not matched to a gene: 8. There are 16 residues in the CDR3. For the CDR3, the DNA is TGCAGTGCTAGAATTGGACTAGCGGGTGCGGCAGATACGCAGTATTTT. Amino acids: CSARIGLAGAADTQYF.

This clonotype came up many times. V is TRBV12-3 or TRBV12-4 and J is TRBJ1-4, with a weak D call TRBD1 (5 bases). There are 13 residues in the CDR3. Trimming pared 8 bases from V and 3 bases from J, leaving 10 bases between. CDR3 coding DNA: TGTGCCAGCTGGGGCAGGGCTAATGAAAAACTGTTTTTT. Its translation: CASWGRANEKLFF.

This clonotype was picked up many times. CDR3 amino acids: CASSSAPTQYF. The CDR3 region has the DNA TGTGCCAGCAGCTCCGCGCCGACCCAGTACTTC. V usage is TRBV28 and J usage is TRBJ2-5; no clear D gene. Germline V gene sequence: CDR1 MDHEN, CDR2 SYDVKM. The CDR3 sequence is 11 residues long. Trimming cost V 6 bases and J 7 bases, with 9 bases left between them.

The gene calls are TRBV7-9 and TRBJ2-7; D is perhaps TRBD2 (6 bases). Trimming cost V 4 bases and J 7 bases, with 14 bases left between them. The CDR3 is made up of 13 amino acids. Germline CDR1 reads SEHNR; CDR2 reads FQNEAQ (reference sequence). The CDR3 DNA is TGTGCCAGCAGCTCACTAGCTACGGGGGAGCAGTACTTC. It is translated as CASSSLATGEQYF.

This clonotype was seen at least ten times. The chain recombines TRBV2 with TRBJ2-2; 7 bases match TRBD1. Germline V gives CDR1 SNHLY, CDR2 FYNNEI. J lost 0 bases, V lost 8 bases, and 3 bases had no gene match. The length of the CDR3 is 14 residues. The CDR3 DNA is TGTGCCAGCGGGGGACAGACGAACACCGGGGAGCTGTTTTTT. It encodes CASGGQTNTGELFF.

The chain employs TRBV19 and TRBJ2-7, with TRBD1 identical over 10 bases. This CDR3 has 12 residues. Unmatched junction bases numbered 1, after V lost 7 bases and J lost 4 bases. In germline, CDR1 is LNHDA, CDR2 SQIVND (reference sequence). Written as DNA, the CDR3 is TGTGCCAGTACGGACAGGGGGTACGAGCAGTACTTC. Translating it yields CASTDRGYEQYF.

This clonotype was counted ten times or more. This chain joins TRBV6-5 and TRBJ1-1; D unresolved. This CDR3 region has 17 residues. Trimming cost V 1 base and J 1 base, with 16 bases left between them. The germline gives CDR1 MNHEY, CDR2 SVGAGI. CDR3 DNA sequence: TGTGCCAGCAGTTACTGGGCAGGCCCCCGTGGGAACACTGAAGCTTTCTTT. Amino acids: CASSYWAGPRGNTEAFF.

The chain combines TRBV29-1 with TRBJ1-1; D is uncertain. Trimming stripped 7 bases from V and 4 bases from J, with 13 bases between. The CDR3 loop spans 12 amino acids. Germline V gene lookup returns CDR1 SQVTM and CDR2 ANQGSEA. The CDR3 DNA is TGCAGCGCCGAGGGCCTACCCACTGAAGCTTTCTTT. Its translation is CSAEGLPTEAFF.

This clonotype has only a few counts. The V gene is TRBV4-3, the J gene TRBJ1-5, with no clear D. Germline CDR1 LGHNA, CDR2 YSLEER. The CDR3 loop spans 13 amino acids. The V gene lost 0 bases and the J gene lost 6 bases, with 6 bases spanning the gap. CDR3 loop: CASSQDSGQPQHF. CDR3 coding DNA: TGCGCCAGCAGCCAAGACTCGGGTCAGCCCCAGCATTTT.

This clonotype was seen ten or more times. This chain joins TRBV4-1 and TRBJ1-1; D ambiguous. V gave up 3 bases and J gave up 7 bases, with 21 bases separating them. Looked up from germline, CDR1 is MGHRA and CDR2 is YSYEKL. This CDR3 contains 16 residues. Here the CDR3 DNA reads TGCGCCAGCAGCCATCTCACGGCCATTACGTCCCGTGAAGCTTTCTTT. This codes for CASSHLTAITSREAFF.

This clonotype occurred a few times. One end of the junction fails to match germline, which may point to a read error. The chain has TRBV7-3 and TRBJ2-1; 8 nucleotides align to TRBD1. This CDR3 contains 15 residues. Germline V gene data show CDR1 as SGHTA and CDR2 as FQGTGA. CDR3 sequence: CASSYDRGSFNEQFF. The CDR3, as DNA: TGTGCCAGCAGTTACGACAGGGGTTCCTTCAATGAGCAGTTCTTC. Complete variable domain (other parts from reference TRBV7-3 and TRBJ2-1): GAGVSQTPSNKVTEKGKYVELRCDPISGHTALYWYRQSLGQGPEFLIYFQGTGAADDSGLPNDRFFAVRPEGSVSTLKIQRTERGDSAVYLCASSYDRGSFNEQFFGPGTRLTVL.

The chain joins TRBV28 to TRBJ2-5; either TRBD1 or TRBD2 may supply D (5 bases each). Germline V gives CDR1 MDHEN, CDR2 SYDVKM. V was shortened by 6 bases and J by 0 bases, with 14 bases between the two germline ends. This CDR3 is 15 amino acids long. CDR3 protein: CASRLGATYQETQYF. The CDR3 coding sequence is TGTGCCAGCAGGCTCGGGGCCACGTACCAAGAGACCCAGTACTTC.

This clonotype appeared many times. V and J are TRBV28 and TRBJ2-1; D remains ambiguous. Germline V gives CDR1 MDHEN, CDR2 SYDVKM. The CDR3 length is 14 residues. Trimming removed 2 bases from V and 12 bases from J, with 17 bases in between. CDR3 region: CASSLVASVGAQFF. The CDR3 DNA sequence: TGTGCCAGCAGTTTAGTGGCGTCAGTCGGCGCGCAGTTCTTC.

The chain carries TRBV5-1 and TRBJ2-2; tentatively, D is TRBD2 (6 bases). The CDR3 totals 16 residues. Trimming left V 4 bases short and J 3 bases short, with 16 bases between. Germline V gives CDR1 SGHRS, CDR2 YFSETQ. The CDR3 loop reads CASSQKVGGDTGELFF. The CDR3, as DNA: TGCGCCAGCAGCCAAAAAGTAGGAGGGGACACCGGGGAGCTGTTTTTT.

This sequence joins TRBV28 and TRBJ1-2, with 7 bases that match TRBD1. This CDR3 has 14 amino acids. CDR1 is MDHEN, CDR2 SYDVKM, per germline. Trimming cost V 7 bases and J 0 bases; bases outside gene matches: 5. In DNA, the CDR3 is TGTGCCAGCACCCAGGGGGGCACTAACTATGGCTACACCTTC. It codes for CASTQGGTNYGYTF.

This chain joins TRBV7-6 and TRBJ1-6, with a possible D match to TRBD1 (5 bases). Germline CDR1 is SGHVS and CDR2 is FNYEAQ. The CDR3 has 16 amino acids. The V gene lost 5 bases and the J gene lost 3 bases, with 14 bases spanning the gap. The CDR3, as DNA: TGTGCCAGCAGCCAAAGTGGGGGGGGCTATAATTCACCCCTCCACTTT. Its translation: CASSQSGGGYNSPLHF. Filled out from reference TRBV7-6 and TRBJ1-6, the complete variable domain reads GAGVSQSPRYKVTKRGQDVALRCDPISGHVSLYWYRQALGQGPEFLTYFNYEAQQDKSGLPNDRFSAERPEGSISTLTIQRTEQRDSAMYRCASSQSGGGYNSPLHFGNGTRLTVT.

Many counts were recorded for this clonotype. The V gene is TRBV7-2, the J gene TRBJ1-3; D call uncertain. This CDR3 region has 12 residues. The ends were cut back, 1 base at V and 7 bases at J, with 5 bases in the middle. Germline CDR1 is SGHTA and CDR2 is FQGNSA. Here the CDR3 reads CASSLGWNTIYF. Here the CDR3 DNA reads TGTGCCAGCAGCTTAGGATGGAACACCATATATTTT.

The table lists this clonotype with many counts. The rearrangement links TRBV4-1 to TRBJ1-1; possibly TRBD1 for D (6 bases). With 4 bases removed from V and 3 bases from J, the gap between germline ends came to 15 bases. The germline V gene has CDR1 MGHRA and CDR2 YSYEKL. This CDR3 has 15 amino acids. CDR3 region: CASSLLRGPDTEAFF. The CDR3 nucleotides read TGCGCCAGCAGCCTACTCAGGGGCCCGGACACTGAAGCTTTCTTT.

Many counts were recorded for this clonotype. The CDR3 sequence is CASSQRDYGYTF. The CDR3 nucleotides read TGTGCCAGCAGCCAACGGGACTATGGCTACACCTTC. J is TRBJ1-2 and V is TRBV7-9; D is uncertain. This CDR3 has 12 residues. Germline lookup yields CDR1 SEHNR and CDR2 FQNEAQ (reference sequence). V gave up 5 bases and J gave up 3 bases, with 7 bases separating them.

This clonotype was recorded many times. The chain joins TRBV7-2 to TRBJ2-1; D perhaps matches TRBD2 (6 bases). Trimming removed 5 bases from V and 9 bases from J, with 20 bases in between. The CDR3 runs to 15 residues. Germline assignment: CDR1 SGHTA and CDR2 FQGNSA. CDR3 DNA sequence: TGTGCCAGCAGCCCCGCCGGGGCAGGAGGGGTTGAGCAGTTCTTC. This sequence encodes CASSPAGAGGVEQFF.

The table lists this clonotype with many counts. The genes are TRBV7-8 and TRBJ2-5, with D uncertain. CDR1 SGHVS and CDR2 FQNEAQ come from the germline V gene. The ends were cut back, 3 bases at V and 0 bases at J, with 11 bases in the middle. The CDR3 spans 15 residues. CDR3 nucleotide sequence: TGTGCCAGCAGCTTCAATTCCAGGAACCAAGAGACCCAGTACTTC. This translates into CASSFNSRNQETQYF.

The gene calls are TRBV12-3 or TRBV12-4 and TRBJ1-4, with 7 bases that match TRBD1. The J segment lost 8 bases and the V segment lost 6 bases, leaving 12 bases of the junction unmatched. The CDR3 length is 15 residues. The CDR3 DNA reads as TGTGCCAGCAGCATCGACAGGGAGACCTCCGAAAAACTGTTTTTT. Translation: CASSIDRETSEKLFF.

This clonotype has at least ten counts. The V gene is TRBV7-2, the J gene TRBJ2-6, with 9 bases identical to TRBD1. J was trimmed by 12 bases and V by 5 bases; bases with no gene match: 11. This CDR3 has 15 amino acids. The germline V gene has CDR1 SGHTA and CDR2 FQGNSA. CDR3 coding DNA: TGTGCCAGCAGCATAACCGGGACAGGGAGCCGCGTCCTGACTTTC. This encodes CASSITGTGSRVLTF.

This clonotype was counted many times. The chain employs TRBV28 and TRBJ2-5; 9 bases are a match to TRBD2. CDR1 and CDR2 from the germline V gene are MDHEN and SYDVKM. The CDR3 is 15 residues long. V was pared by 5 bases and J by 4 bases, with 8 bases of the junction left unmatched. The CDR3 spells CASSPGVAGVETQYF. The CDR3 DNA is TGTGCCAGCAGTCCTGGGGTAGCGGGAGTAGAGACCCAGTACTTC.